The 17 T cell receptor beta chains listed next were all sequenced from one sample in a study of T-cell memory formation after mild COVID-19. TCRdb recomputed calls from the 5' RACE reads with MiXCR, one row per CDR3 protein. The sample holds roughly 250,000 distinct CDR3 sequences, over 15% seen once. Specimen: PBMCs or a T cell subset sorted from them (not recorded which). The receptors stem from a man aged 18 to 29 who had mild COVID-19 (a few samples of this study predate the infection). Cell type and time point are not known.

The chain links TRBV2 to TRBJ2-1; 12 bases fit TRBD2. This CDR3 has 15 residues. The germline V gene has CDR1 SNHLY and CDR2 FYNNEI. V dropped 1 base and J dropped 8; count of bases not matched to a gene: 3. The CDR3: CASSEGLAGEDEQFF. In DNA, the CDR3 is TGTGCCAGCAGTGAAGGACTAGCGGGGGAAGATGAGCAGTTCTTC.

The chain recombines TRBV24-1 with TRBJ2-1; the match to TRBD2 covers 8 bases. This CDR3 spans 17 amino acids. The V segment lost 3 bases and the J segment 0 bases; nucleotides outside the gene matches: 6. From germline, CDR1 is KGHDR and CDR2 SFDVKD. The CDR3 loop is CATSDVTGTSSYNEQFF. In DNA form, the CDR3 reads TGTGCCACCAGTGATGTTACAGGGACTAGCTCCTACAATGAGCAGTTCTTC.

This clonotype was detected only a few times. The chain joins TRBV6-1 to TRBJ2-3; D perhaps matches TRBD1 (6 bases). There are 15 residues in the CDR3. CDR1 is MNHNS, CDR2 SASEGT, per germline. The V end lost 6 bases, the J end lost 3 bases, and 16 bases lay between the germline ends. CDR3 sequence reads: CASSAPGQATDTQYF. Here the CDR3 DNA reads TGTGCCAGCAGCGCACCGGGACAAGCAACAGATACGCAGTATTTT.

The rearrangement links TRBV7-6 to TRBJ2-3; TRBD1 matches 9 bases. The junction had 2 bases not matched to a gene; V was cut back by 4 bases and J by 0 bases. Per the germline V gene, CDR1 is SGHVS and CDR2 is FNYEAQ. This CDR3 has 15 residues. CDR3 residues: CASSWTGASTDTQYF. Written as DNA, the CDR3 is TGTGCCAGCAGCTGGACAGGGGCTAGCACAGATACGCAGTATTTT.

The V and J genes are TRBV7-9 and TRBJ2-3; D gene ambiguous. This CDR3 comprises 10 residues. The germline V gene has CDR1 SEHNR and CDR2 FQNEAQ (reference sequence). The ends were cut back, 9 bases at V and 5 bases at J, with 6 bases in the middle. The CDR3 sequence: CASELDTQYF. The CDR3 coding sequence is TGTGCCAGTGAATTAGATACGCAGTATTTT.

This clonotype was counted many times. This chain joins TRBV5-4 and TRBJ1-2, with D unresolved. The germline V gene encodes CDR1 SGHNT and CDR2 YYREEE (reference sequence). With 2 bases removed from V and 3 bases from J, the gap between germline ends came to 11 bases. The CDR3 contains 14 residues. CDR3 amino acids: CASSFRTPDYGYTF. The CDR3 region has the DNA TGTGCCAGCAGCTTCAGGACGCCGGACTATGGCTACACCTTC.

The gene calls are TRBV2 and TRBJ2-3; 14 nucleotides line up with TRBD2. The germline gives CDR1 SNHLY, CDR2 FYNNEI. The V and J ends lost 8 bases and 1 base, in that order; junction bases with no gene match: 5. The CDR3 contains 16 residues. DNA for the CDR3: TGTGCCAGCGGCGGGGGACTAGCGGGGGGCACAGATACGCAGTATTTT. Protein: CASGGGLAGGTDTQYF.

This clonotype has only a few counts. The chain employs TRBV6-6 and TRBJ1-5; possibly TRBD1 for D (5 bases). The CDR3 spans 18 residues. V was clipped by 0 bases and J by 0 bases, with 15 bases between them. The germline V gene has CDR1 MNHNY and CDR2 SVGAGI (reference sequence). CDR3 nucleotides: TGTGCCAGCAGTTACTCGAGGAGCGGTGGGGGTAGCAATCAGCCCCAGCATTTT. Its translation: CASSYSRSGGGSNQPQHF.

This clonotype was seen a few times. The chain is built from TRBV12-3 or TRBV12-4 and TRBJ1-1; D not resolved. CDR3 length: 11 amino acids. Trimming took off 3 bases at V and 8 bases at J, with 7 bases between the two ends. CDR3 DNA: TGTGCCAGCAGTTTGATGAGAGAAGCTTTCTTT. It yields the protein CASSLMREAFF.

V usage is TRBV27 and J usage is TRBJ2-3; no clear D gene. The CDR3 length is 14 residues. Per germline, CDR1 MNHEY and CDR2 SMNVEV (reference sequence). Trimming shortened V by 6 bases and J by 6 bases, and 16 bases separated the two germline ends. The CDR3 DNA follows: TGTGCCAGCAGCCCCCTGGCGAGCTGGGATACGCAGTATTTT. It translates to CASSPLASWDTQYF.

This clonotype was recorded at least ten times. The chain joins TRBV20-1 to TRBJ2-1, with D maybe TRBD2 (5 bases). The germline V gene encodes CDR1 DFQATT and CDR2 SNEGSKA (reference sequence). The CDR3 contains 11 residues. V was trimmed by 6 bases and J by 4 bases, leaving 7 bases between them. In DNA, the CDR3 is TGCAGTGCATCGGGGTACAATGAGCAGTTCTTC. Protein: CSASGYNEQFF.

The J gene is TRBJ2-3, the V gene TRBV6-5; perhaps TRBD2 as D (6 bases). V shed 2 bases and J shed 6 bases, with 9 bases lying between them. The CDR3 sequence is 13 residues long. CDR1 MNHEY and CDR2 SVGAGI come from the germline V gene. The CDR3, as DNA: TGTGCCAGCAGTTACCTACGGGGGGATACGCAGTATTTT. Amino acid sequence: CASSYLRGDTQYF.

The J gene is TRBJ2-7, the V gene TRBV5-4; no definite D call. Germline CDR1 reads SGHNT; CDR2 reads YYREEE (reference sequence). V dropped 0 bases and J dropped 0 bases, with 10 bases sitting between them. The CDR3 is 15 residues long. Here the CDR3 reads CASSLEGIPSYEQYF. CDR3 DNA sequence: TGTGCCAGCAGCTTGGAGGGCATTCCCTCCTACGAGCAGTACTTC.

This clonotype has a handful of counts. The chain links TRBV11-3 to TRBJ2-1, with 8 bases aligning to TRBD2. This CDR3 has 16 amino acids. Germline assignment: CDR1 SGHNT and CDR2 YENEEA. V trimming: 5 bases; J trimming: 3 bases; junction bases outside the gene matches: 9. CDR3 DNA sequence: TGTGCCAGCAGCCCCTGGGGTAGCGGGGACTACAATGAGCAGTTCTTC. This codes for CASSPWGSGDYNEQFF. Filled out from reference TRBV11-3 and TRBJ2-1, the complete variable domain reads EAGVVQSPRYKIIEKKQPVAFWCNPISGHNTLYWYLQNLGQGPELLIRYENEEAVDDSQLPKDRFSAERLKGVDSTLKIQPAELGDSAVYLCASSPWGSGDYNEQFFGPGTRLTVL.

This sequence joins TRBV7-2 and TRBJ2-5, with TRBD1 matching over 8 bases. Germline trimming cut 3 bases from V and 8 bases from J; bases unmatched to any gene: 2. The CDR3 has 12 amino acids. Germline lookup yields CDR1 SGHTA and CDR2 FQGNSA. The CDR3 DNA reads TGTGCCAGCAGCTTTGACAGGGGAACCCAGTACTTC. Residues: CASSFDRGTQYF.

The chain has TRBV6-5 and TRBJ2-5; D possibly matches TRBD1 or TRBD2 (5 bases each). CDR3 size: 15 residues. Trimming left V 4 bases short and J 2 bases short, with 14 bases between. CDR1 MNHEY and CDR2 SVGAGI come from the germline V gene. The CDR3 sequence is CASSSLGGGQETQYF. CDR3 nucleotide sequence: TGTGCCAGCAGTTCATTAGGTGGGGGTCAAGAGACCCAGTACTTC.

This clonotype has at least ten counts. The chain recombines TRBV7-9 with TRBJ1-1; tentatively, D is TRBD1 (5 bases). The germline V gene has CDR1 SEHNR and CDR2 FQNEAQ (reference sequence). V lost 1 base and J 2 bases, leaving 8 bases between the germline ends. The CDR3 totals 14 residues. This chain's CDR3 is CASSLGTPNTEAFF. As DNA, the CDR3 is TGTGCCAGCAGCTTAGGGACACCAAACACTGAAGCTTTCTTT. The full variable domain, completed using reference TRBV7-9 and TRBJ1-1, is DTGVSQNPRHKITKRGQNVTFRCDPISEHNRLYWYRQTLGQGPEFLTYFQNEAQLEKSRLLSDRFSAERPKGSFSTLEIQRTEQGDSAMYLCASSLGTPNTEAFFGQGTRLTVV.